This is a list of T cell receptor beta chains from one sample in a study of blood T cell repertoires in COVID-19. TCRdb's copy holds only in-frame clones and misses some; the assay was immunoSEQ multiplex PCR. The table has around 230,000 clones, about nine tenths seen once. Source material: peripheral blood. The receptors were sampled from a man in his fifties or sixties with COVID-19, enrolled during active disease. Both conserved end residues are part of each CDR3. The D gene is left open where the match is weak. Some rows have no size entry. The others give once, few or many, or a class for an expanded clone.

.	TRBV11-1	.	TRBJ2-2	CASRGLKNTGELFF	TGTGCCAGCAGAGGACTAAAGAACACCGGGGAGCTGTTTTTT
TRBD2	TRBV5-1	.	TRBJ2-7	CASSPTSGSLYEQYF	TGCGCCAGCAGCCCGACTAGCGGGAGCCTCTACGAGCAGTACTTC
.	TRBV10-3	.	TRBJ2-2	CAISPVGSRGANTGELFF	TGTGCCATCAGTCCGGTTGGTAGTCGAGGAGCGAACACCGGGGAGCTGTTTTTT
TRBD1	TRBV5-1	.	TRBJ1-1	CASSRGQGNTEAFF	TGCGCCAGCAGTCGTGGACAGGGGAACACTGAAGCTTTCTTT
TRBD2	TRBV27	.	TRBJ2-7	CASSSASGGYEQYF	TGTGCCAGCAGTTCGGCTAGCGGGGGCTACGAGCAGTACTTC
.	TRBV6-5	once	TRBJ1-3	CASTDGPGRGNTIYF	TGTGCCAGCACCGACGGACCCGGGAGGGGAAACACCATATATTTT
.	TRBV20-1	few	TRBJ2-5	CSASTGPQETQYF	TGCAGTGCCAGTACAGGACCGCAAGAGACCCAGTACTTC
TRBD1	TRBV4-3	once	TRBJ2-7	CASSQQTGDYEQYF	TGCGCCAGCAGCCAACAGACAGGGGACTACGAGCAGTACTTC
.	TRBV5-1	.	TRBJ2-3	CASSGVGLTDTQYF	TGCGCCAGCAGTGGAGTAGGACTCACAGATACGCAGTATTTT
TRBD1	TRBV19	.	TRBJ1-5	CASSQVAGGIGQPQHF	TGTGCCAGTAGTCAAGTCGCAGGGGGAATCGGTCAGCCCCAGCATTTT
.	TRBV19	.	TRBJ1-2	CASSQGGGGYTF	TGTGCCAGTTCGCAGGGTGGAGGGGGCTACACCTTC
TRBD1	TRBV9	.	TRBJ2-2	CASSVGTVRGELFF	TGTGCCAGCAGCGTGGGGACAGTCCGCGGGGAGCTGTTTTTT
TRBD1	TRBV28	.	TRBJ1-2	CATRQGRPGGYTF	TGTGCCACCCGACAGGGGCGACCGGGTGGCTACACCTTC
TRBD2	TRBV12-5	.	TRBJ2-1	CASGLAGAGSYNEQFF	TGTGCTAGTGGACTAGCGGGAGCCGGCTCCTACAATGAGCAGTTCTTC
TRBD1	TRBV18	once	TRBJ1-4	CASSLRVGGPNEKLFF	TGTGCCAGCTCATTACGCGTAGGGGGCCCTAATGAAAAACTGTTTTTT
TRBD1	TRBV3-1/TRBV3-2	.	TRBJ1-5	CASSQYSGTGRGPQHF	TGTGCCAGCAGCCAATACTCCGGGACAGGAAGGGGGCCCCAGCATTTT
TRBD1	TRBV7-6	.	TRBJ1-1	CASSSRQGVGNTEAFF	TGTGCCAGCAGCTCTCGACAGGGGGTGGGGAACACTGAAGCTTTCTTT
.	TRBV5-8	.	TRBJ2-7	CASSFPSRALYEQYF	TGTGCCAGCAGCTTCCCTAGCCGGGCCCTCTACGAGCAGTACTTC
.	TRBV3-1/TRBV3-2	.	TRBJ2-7	CASRSRLQGPSYEQYF	TGTGCCAGCAGGTCCCGTCTGCAGGGCCCTTCCTACGAGCAGTACTTC
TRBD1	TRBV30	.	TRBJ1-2	CAWSRPGTEGYGYTF	TGTGCCTGGAGTCGACCCGGGACAGAGGGCTATGGCTACACCTTC
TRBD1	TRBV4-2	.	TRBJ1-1	CASSLGTGGSNTEAFF	TGTGCCAGCAGCCTGGGGACAGGGGGCTCGAACACTGAAGCTTTCTTT
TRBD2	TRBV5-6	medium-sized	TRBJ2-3	CASSTGLAGGTDTQYF	TGTGCCAGCAGCACCGGACTAGCGGGGGGAACAGATACGCAGTATTTT
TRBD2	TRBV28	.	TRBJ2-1	CASSSGSSGGTEQFF	TGTGCCAGCAGTTCTGGGTCTAGCGGGGGGACTGAGCAGTTCTTC
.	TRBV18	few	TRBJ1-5	CASSLYGQSNQPQHF	TGTGCCAGCTCACTGTATGGACAGTCCAATCAGCCCCAGCATTTT
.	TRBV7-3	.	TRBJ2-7	CASSLTSTGTGNEQYF	TGTGCCAGCAGCTTAACTAGTACAGGGACGGGGAACGAGCAGTACTTC
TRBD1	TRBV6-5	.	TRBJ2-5	CASSRTRTGGETQYF	TGTGCCAGCAGCCGGACGCGCACAGGGGGAGAGACCCAGTACTTC
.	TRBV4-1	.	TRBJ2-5	CASSQEAPGGGSETQYF	TGCGCCAGCAGCCAAGAGGCCCCCGGGGGAGGCAGCGAGACCCAGTACTTC
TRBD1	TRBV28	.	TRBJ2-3	CASSLSQGAADTQYF	TGTGCCAGCAGTTTAAGTCAGGGGGCGGCAGATACGCAGTATTTT
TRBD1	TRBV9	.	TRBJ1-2	CASSPRDREGYTF	TGTGCCAGCAGCCCCCGCGACAGGGAGGGCTACACCTTC
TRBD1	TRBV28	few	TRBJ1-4	CASSSPGTGDYELFF	TGTGCCAGCAGTTCACCCGGGACAGGGGACTATGAACTGTTTTTT
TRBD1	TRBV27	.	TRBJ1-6	CASLGQGGPRANSPLHF	TGTGCCAGCCTGGGACAGGGGGGCCCTCGGGCTAATTCACCCCTCCACTTT
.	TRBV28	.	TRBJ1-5	CASSSRRWGDDQPQHF	TGTGCCAGCAGTTCTCGCCGGTGGGGGGACGATCAGCCCCAGCATTTT
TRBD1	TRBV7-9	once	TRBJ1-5	CASSPDRAGNQPQHF	TGTGCCAGCAGCCCCGACAGGGCCGGCAATCAGCCCCAGCATTTT
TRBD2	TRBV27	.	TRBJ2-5	CASRESGGPQETQYF	TGTGCCAGCAGGGAGAGCGGGGGGCCCCAAGAGACCCAGTACTTC
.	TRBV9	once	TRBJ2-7	CASSPTGTGTYEQYF	TGTGCCAGCAGCCCCACCGGCACAGGGACCTACGAGCAGTACTTC
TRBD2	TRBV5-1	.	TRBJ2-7	CASSNGTSGGYEQYF	TGCGCCAGCAGCAACGGGACTAGCGGGGGTTACGAGCAGTACTTC
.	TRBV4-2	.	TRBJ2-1	CASSLFQRPGSYNEQFF	TGTGCCAGCAGCCTATTCCAGAGGCCTGGCTCCTACAATGAGCAGTTCTTC
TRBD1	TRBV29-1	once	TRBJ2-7	CSVESDRDRGVYEQYF	TGCAGCGTTGAATCCGACCGGGACAGGGGGGTCTACGAGCAGTACTTC
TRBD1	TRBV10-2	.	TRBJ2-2	CASSRQDRVTGELFF	TGCGCCAGCAGCCGACAAGACAGGGTAACCGGGGAGCTGTTTTTT
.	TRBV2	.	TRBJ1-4	CASNRAEEKLFF	TGTGCCAGCAACAGGGCAGAGGAAAAACTGTTTTTT
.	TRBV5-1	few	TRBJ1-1	CASSWDGTTGEAFF	TGCGCCAGCAGCTGGGACGGGACTACGGGTGAAGCTTTCTTT
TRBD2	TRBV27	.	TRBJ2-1	CASRRSGGRGNEQFF	TGTGCCAGCCGGCGCAGCGGGGGTCGAGGGAATGAGCAGTTCTTC
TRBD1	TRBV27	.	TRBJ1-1	CASSDRGLTEAFF	TGTGCCAGCAGTGACAGGGGGCTCACTGAAGCTTTCTTT
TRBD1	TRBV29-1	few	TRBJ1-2	CSVVVATGGHYGYTF	TGCAGCGTTGTTGTGGCGACAGGGGGCCACTATGGCTACACCTTC
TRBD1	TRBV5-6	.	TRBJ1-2	CASSWDRGVDGYTF	TGTGCCAGCAGCTGGGACAGGGGTGTGGATGGCTACACCTTC
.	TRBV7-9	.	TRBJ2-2	CASSLENRRTGELFF	TGTGCCAGCAGCTTAGAAAATCGTCGTACCGGGGAGCTGTTTTTT
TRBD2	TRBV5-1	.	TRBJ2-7	CASSPGGDEQYF	TGCGCCAGCAGCCCTGGGGGGGACGAGCAGTACTTC